This T cell receptor beta chain was observed in a study of T cells after yellow fever vaccination. Study-wide results and limits: The secondary response was weaker, and its peak arrived faster, on day 5 versus 15. At around 96% for CD4 and approximately 88% for CD8, most primary-vaccination clones showed up again after the booster. There was a small share of clonotypes that showed up in both the CD4 and CD8 compartments.

About this clonotype itself: Antigen unknown.

This CDR3 region has 14 residues. V was clipped by 5 bases and J by 1 base, with 11 bases between them. CDR1 is MNHNS and CDR2 is SASEGT in the germline V gene. A process of 5'RACE template switching, which added a universal primer site and UMIs, was used to make TCR cDNA. In TCRdb, the 5' RACE reads were re-called with MiXCR into one record per CDR3 protein. The repertoire holds a few hundred thousand distinct CDR3 sequences, with roughly 3.5% as singletons. The receptor's source is a young man who received the YFV17D yellow fever vaccine. This chain uses TRBV6-1 with TRBJ2-5; TRBD1 is a possible D gene (5 bases). The specimen was PBMCs, collected on the day of the yellow fever booster vaccination. In nucleotides, the CDR3 is TGTGCCAGCAGTAAAACCAGGGTCCAAGAGACCCAGTACTTC. It specifies CASSKTRVQETQYF.